This T cell receptor beta chain was identified during a study of beta chain features in type 1 diabetes. Broader study findings: Patients with Type 1 diabetes showed moderately but significantly shorter TCRB CDR3s in all four CD4+ subsets.

Expressed TCRB transcripts got sequenced, as all isolated RNA was reverse transcribed. The data were produced by immunoSEQ multiplex PCR, yet TCRdb's version contains in-frame clones alone and is incomplete. The data hold 100,000 to 150,000 clones, with 9% observed a single time. About this clone itself: Antigen: not known.

This CDR3 comprises 16 residues. Trimming left V 3 bases short and J 7 bases short, with 19 bases between. CDR1 SGHRS and CDR2 YFSETQ come from the germline V gene. The receptor's source is a man aged 30 to 39 with type 1 diabetes. Specimen: central memory CD4+ T cells from blood. The genes are TRBV5-1 and TRBJ2-2, with D possibly being TRBD1 (5 bases). The CDR3 DNA follows: TGCGCCAGCAGCTCAATCGGACACATCGAAGACGGGGAGCTGTTTTTT. Its protein product is CASSSIGHIEDGELFF.